These T cell receptor beta chains were read from a single sample in a study of cytotoxic CD8 clonotypes in ibrutinib-treated CLL. The repertoire was sequenced with immunoSEQ multiplex PCR; TCRdb's copy has only in-frame clones and lacks some. This table has over 120,000 clones, around 81% appearing once. The sequencing here drew on PBMCs, taken after 36 months of ibrutinib treatment. Receptors originate from a human donor with chronic lymphocytic leukemia. Both conserved end residues are part of each CDR3. A D gene is named only where the DNA matches it firmly. A row's size may be missing; if present it is once, few, many or a size class.

clone_size	v_call	d_call	j_call	cdr3_aa	cdr3_nt
-	TRBV5-1	-	TRBJ2-7	CASSSDGSSYEQYF	TGCGCCAGCAGCTCAGACGGTAGCTCCTACGAGCAGTACTTC
once	TRBV6-1	-	TRBJ1-3	CASSVGWWVSRAGNTIYF	TGTGCCAGCAGTGTTGGTTGGTGGGTTTCGCGGGCTGGAAACACCATATATTTT
-	TRBV4-1	-	TRBJ2-2	CASSQDTFTGGELFF	TGCGCCAGCAGCCAAGATACGTTTACTGGCGGGGAGCTGTTTTTT
once	TRBV7-9	TRBD1	TRBJ1-5	CASSSHRGRNQPQHF	TGTGCCAGCAGCTCCCACAGGGGGCGGAATCAGCCCCAGCATTTT
-	TRBV18	TRBD2	TRBJ2-7	CASSPGTSGSYEQYF	TGTGCCAGCTCACCAGGGACTAGCGGTTCCTACGAGCAGTACTTC
-	TRBV10-2	TRBD2	TRBJ2-7	CASSKLAGHSYEQYF	TGCGCCAGCAGTAAACTAGCGGGGCACTCCTACGAGCAGTACTTC
-	TRBV5-1	TRBD1	TRBJ1-2	CASSADRLDYGYTF	TGCGCCAGCAGCGCGGACAGGCTCGACTATGGCTACACCTTC
once	TRBV5-1	TRBD1	TRBJ1-2	CASSLGQGANYGYTF	TGCGCCAGCAGCTTGGGTCAGGGGGCTAACTATGGCTACACCTTC
-	TRBV2	-	TRBJ1-5	CASSLGSNQPQHF	TGTGCCAGCAGCTTGGGATCCAATCAGCCCCAGCATTTT
-	TRBV7-9	TRBD1	TRBJ1-5	CASSTDREYNQPQHF	TGTGCCAGCAGCACGGACAGGGAATACAATCAGCCCCAGCATTTT
-	TRBV19	-	TRBJ2-7	CASSTNREGSYEQYF	TGTGCCAGTAGTACCAACAGGGAGGGAAGCTACGAGCAGTACTTC
-	TRBV6-6	TRBD1	TRBJ2-5	CASSSGQGSETQYF	TGTGCCAGCAGTTCTGGACAGGGGAGCGAGACCCAGTACTTC
few	TRBV18	TRBD1	TRBJ1-2	CASSPGTGPYGYTF	TGTGCCAGCTCACCAGGGACAGGCCCATATGGCTACACCTTC
-	TRBV6-5	TRBD2	TRBJ2-1	CASITLAGDLDEQFF	TGTGCCAGCATCACACTAGCGGGAGATTTGGATGAGCAGTTCTTC
-	TRBV6-5	-	TRBJ1-5	CASSFGGAANQPQHF	TGTGCCAGCAGTTTCGGGGGGGCCGCGAATCAGCCCCAGCATTTT
-	TRBV9	-	TRBJ2-1	CASSVEGNEQFF	TGTGCCAGCAGCGTTGAGGGGAATGAGCAGTTCTTC
once	TRBV6-5	-	TRBJ1-6	CAIKALNSPLHF	TGTGCCATAAAGGCCCTTAATTCACCCCTCCACTTT
-	TRBV6-6	-	TRBJ1-1	CASSYSTGFTEAFF	TGTGCCAGCAGTTACTCGACAGGATTCACTGAAGCTTTCTTT
-	TRBV13	TRBD1	TRBJ1-2	CASSLGTDRGPNYGYTF	TGTGCCAGCAGCTTAGGGACGGACAGGGGGCCTAACTATGGCTACACCTTC
-	TRBV7-9	TRBD1	TRBJ2-7	CASSSSPGQVYEQYF	TGTGCCAGCAGCTCGTCCCCGGGACAGGTCTACGAGCAGTACTTC
-	TRBV6-1	-	TRBJ1-4	CASSEEPLGLNEKLFF	TGTGCCAGCAGTGAAGAACCCCTAGGGTTAAATGAAAAACTGTTTTTT
-	TRBV28	-	TRBJ1-5	CASTLSVWHLNQPQHF	TGTGCCAGCACTCTGTCTGTTTGGCATCTGAATCAGCCCCAGCATTTT
-	TRBV5-1	TRBD2	TRBJ2-2	CASLWGGDSTGELFF	TGCGCCAGCCTCTGGGGGGGAGACAGCACCGGGGAGCTGTTTTTT
-	TRBV19	-	TRBJ2-1	CASSIGVGSYNEQFF	TGTGCCAGTAGTATAGGGGTGGGGAGCTACAATGAGCAGTTCTTC
-	TRBV7-9	-	TRBJ1-5	CASSLGGAINQPQHF	TGTGCCAGCAGCTTAGGAGGGGCTATCAATCAGCCCCAGCATTTT
-	TRBV30	-	TRBJ1-3	CAWSKGGNTIYF	TGTGCCTGGAGCAAGGGGGGAAACACCATATATTTT
-	TRBV28	-	TRBJ2-7	CASSFSGLGYEQYF	TGTGCCAGCAGTTTTTCGGGTTTAGGCTACGAGCAGTACTTC
-	TRBV10-2	-	TRBJ2-2	CASSGPAGELFF	TGCGCCAGCAGTGGGCCGGCCGGGGAGCTGTTTTTT
-	TRBV4-1	-	TRBJ1-2	CASSQESGTYGYTF	TGCGCCAGCAGCCAAGAATCCGGGACCTATGGCTACACCTTC
-	TRBV2	-	TRBJ1-6	CASSETMSLNNSPLHF	TGTGCCAGCAGTGAAACGATGAGCCTTAATAATTCACCCCTCCACTTT
few	TRBV9	-	TRBJ1-1	CASSVGGAAEAFF	TGTGCCAGCAGCGTAGGGGGGGCTGCTGAAGCTTTCTTT